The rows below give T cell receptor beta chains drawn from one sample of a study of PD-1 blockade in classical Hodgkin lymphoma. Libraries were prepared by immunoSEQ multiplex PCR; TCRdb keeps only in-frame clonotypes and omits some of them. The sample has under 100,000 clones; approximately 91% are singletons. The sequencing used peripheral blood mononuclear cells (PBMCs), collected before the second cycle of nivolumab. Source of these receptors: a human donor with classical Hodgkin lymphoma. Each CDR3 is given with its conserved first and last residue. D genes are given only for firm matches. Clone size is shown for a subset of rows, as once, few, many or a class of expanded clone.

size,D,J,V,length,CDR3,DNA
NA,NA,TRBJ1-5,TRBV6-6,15,CASSYSGQSNQPQHF,TGTGCCAGCAGTTACTCCGGACAAAGCAATCAGCCCCAGCATTTT
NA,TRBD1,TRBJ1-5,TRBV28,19,CASRRSGTGGRIGNQPQHF,TGTGCCAGCAGACGATCCGGGACAGGGGGCAGGATCGGCAATCAGCCCCAGCATTTT
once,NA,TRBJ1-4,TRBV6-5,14,CASRALGTNEKLFF,TGTGCCAGCAGGGCGTTGGGAACTAATGAAAAACTGTTTTTT
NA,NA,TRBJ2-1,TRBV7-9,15,CASSKRLATGLEQFF,TGTGCCAGCAGCAAACGGCTAGCGACGGGCTTGGAGCAGTTCTTC
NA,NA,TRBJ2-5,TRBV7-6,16,CASSLGAPPLQETQYF,TGTGCCAGCAGCTTAGGTGCACCCCCGTTACAAGAGACCCAGTACTTC
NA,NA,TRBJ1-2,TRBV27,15,CASSPLPRENYGYTF,TGTGCCAGCAGTCCCCTCCCGCGCGAGAACTATGGCTACACCTTC
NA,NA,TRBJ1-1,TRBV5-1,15,CASSLDGGLGTEAFF,TGCGCCAGCAGCTTGGACGGGGGCTTGGGCACTGAAGCTTTCTTT
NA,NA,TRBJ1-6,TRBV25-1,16,CASTPSPAGTNSPLHF,TGTGCCAGCACCCCATCTCCGGCAGGGACCAATTCACCCCTCCACTTT
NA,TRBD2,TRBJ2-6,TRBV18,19,CASSPPLAGSSSGANVLTF,TGTGCCAGCTCACCCCCCCTAGCGGGTTCCTCCTCTGGGGCCAACGTCCTGACTTTC
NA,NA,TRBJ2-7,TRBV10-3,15,CAISPSGTGTSEQYF,TGTGCCATCAGTCCCTCCGGGACAGGGACTAGCGAGCAGTACTTC
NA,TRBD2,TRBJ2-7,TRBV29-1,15,CSVVIAGGPVGEQYF,TGCAGCGTCGTAATAGCGGGAGGGCCGGTAGGCGAGCAGTACTTC
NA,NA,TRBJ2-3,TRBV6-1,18,CASSETRPPTSLADTQYF,TGTGCCAGCAGTGAAACTAGGCCACCTACGTCCCTGGCAGATACGCAGTATTTT
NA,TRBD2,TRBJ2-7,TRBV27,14,CASSPGLGGYEQYF,TGTGCCAGCAGTCCTGGACTAGGAGGCTACGAGCAGTACTTC
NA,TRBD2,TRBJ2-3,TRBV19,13,CASSRGWPDTQYF,TGTGCCTCATCGCGGGGGTGGCCAGATACGCAGTATTTT
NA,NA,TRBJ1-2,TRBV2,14,CASSEAPPGPASTF,TGTGCCAGCAGTGAAGCCCCTCCCGGGCCAGCGAGCACCTTC
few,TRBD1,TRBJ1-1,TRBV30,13,CAWADRGRTEAFF,TGTGCCTGGGCGGACAGGGGGCGTACTGAAGCTTTCTTT
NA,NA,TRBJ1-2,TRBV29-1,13,CSVERKQLYGYTF,TGCAGCGTTGAAAGAAAACAGTTATATGGCTACACCTTC
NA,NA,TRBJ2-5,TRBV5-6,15,CASSSPGSQLGEQYF,TGTGCCAGCAGCTCCCCAGGTTCCCAATTAGGAGAGCAGTACTTC
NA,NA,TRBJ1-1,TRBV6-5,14,CASSFRGTDTEAFF,TGTGCCAGCAGTTTTCGGGGGACCGACACTGAAGCTTTCTTT
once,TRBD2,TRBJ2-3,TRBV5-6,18,CASSLGPLIAGGADTQYF,TGTGCCAGCAGCTTGGGTCCCCTTATAGCGGGAGGGGCAGATACGCAGTATTTT
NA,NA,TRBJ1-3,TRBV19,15,CASIPGARGGNTIYF,TGTGCCAGTATCCCCGGGGCAAGAGGCGGAAACACCATATATTTT
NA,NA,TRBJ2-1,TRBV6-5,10,CASSEGDKFF,TGTGCCAGCAGTGAAGGAGATAAGTTCTTC
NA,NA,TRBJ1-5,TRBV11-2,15,CASSLGGTGNQPQHF,TGTGCCAGCAGCTTAGGCGGCACAGGTAATCAGCCCCAGCATTTT
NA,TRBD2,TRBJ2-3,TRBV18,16,CASSLGTSGSADTQYF,TGTGCCAGCTCTCTCGGGACTAGCGGGAGTGCAGATACGCAGTATTTT
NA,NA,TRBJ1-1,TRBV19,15,CASSISGEADTEAFF,TGTGCCAGTAGTATAAGTGGGGAGGCGGACACTGAAGCTTTCTTT
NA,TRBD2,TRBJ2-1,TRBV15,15,CATSRGLAGGNEQFF,TGTGCCACCAGCAGGGGACTAGCGGGAGGTAATGAGCAGTTCTTC
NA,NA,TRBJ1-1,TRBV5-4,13,CASSSTREPEAFF,TGTGCCAGCAGTTCAACACGGGAACCTGAAGCTTTCTTT
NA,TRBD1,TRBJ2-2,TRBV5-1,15,CASSSTGGSTGELFF,TGCGCCAGCAGCTCAACAGGGGGCAGTACCGGGGAGCTGTTTTTT
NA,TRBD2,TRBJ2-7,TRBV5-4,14,CASSAGGGSYEQYF,TGTGCCAGCAGCGCGGGAGGGGGGAGCTACGAGCAGTACTTC
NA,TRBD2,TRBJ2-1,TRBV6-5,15,CASQQSGSLYNEQFF,TGTGCCAGCCAACAAAGCGGGAGCCTTTACAATGAGCAGTTCTTC
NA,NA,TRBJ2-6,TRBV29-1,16,CSVAERWNSGANVLTF,TGCAGCGTTGCGGAGAGGTGGAACTCTGGGGCCAACGTCCTGACTTTC
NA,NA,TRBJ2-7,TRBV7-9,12,CASSFRTYEQYF,TGTGCCAGCAGCTTTCGGACTTACGAGCAGTACTTC
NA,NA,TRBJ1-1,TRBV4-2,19,CASSQVIPRQGAGDTEAFF,TGTGCCAGCAGTCAAGTCATCCCCCGTCAGGGAGCGGGTGACACTGAAGCTTTCTTT
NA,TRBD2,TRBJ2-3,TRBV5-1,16,CASSLSLAGNTDTQYF,TGCGCCAGCAGCTTGTCACTAGCGGGTAACACAGATACGCAGTATTTT
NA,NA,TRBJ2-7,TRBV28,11,CASSAEDEQYF,TGTGCCAGCAGTGCTGAGGACGAGCAGTACTTC
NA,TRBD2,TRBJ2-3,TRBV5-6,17,CASSLGRTSGSADTQYF,TGTGCCAGCAGCCTGGGAAGGACTAGCGGGAGCGCAGATACGCAGTATTTT
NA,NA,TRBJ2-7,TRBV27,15,CASSPRKRLHYEQYF,TGTGCCAGCAGTCCTCGTAAGCGGCTTCACTACGAGCAGTACTTC
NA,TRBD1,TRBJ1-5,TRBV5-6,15,CASSRLDRDNQPQHF,TGTGCCAGCAGCCGTCTGGACAGGGACAATCAGCCCCAGCATTTT
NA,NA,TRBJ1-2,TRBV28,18,CASSLARLRARTNYGYTF,TGTGCCAGCAGTTTAGCCCGCCTGAGGGCTCGAACTAACTATGGCTACACCTTC
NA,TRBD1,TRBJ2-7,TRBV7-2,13,CASSYRGSYEQYF,TGTGCCAGCAGCTACAGGGGCTCCTACGAGCAGTACTTC
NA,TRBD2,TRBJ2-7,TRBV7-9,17,CASSLAQLAGDPYEQYF,TGTGCCAGCAGCTTAGCCCAACTAGCGGGAGACCCCTACGAGCAGTACTTC
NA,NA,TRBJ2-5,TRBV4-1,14,CASSQEQLGETQYF,TGCGCCAGCAGCCAAGAACAGTTAGGAGAGACCCAGTACTTC
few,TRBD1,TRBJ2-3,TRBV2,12,CASREQGNTQYF,TGTGCCAGCAGAGAACAGGGGAATACGCAGTATTTT
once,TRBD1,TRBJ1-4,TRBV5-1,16,CASSSTGGVTNEKLFF,TGCGCCAGCAGCAGCACAGGGGGCGTAACTAATGAAAAACTGTTTTTT
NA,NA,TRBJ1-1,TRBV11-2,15,CASSPSGWMNTEAFF,TGTGCCAGCAGCCCCAGTGGTTGGATGAACACTGAAGCTTTCTTT
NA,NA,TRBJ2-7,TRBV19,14,CASSLTGLMYEQYF,TGTGCCAGTAGTCTCACAGGGCTCATGTACGAGCAGTACTTC
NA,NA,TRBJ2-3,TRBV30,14,CAWSVQAGADTQYF,TGTGCCTGGAGTGTACAGGCCGGGGCAGATACGCAGTATTTT
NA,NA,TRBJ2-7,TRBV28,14,CASSLTGFPYEQYF,TGTGCCAGCAGTTTGACCGGTTTTCCCTACGAGCAGTACTTC
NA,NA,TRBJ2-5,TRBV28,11,CASSSIGAQYF,TGTGCCAGCAGTTCCATTGGGGCCCAGTACTTC
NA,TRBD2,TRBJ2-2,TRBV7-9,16,CASSPWTSPNTGELFF,TGTGCCAGCAGCCCTTGGACTAGCCCGAACACCGGGGAGCTGTTTTTT
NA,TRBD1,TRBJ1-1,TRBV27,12,CASRQGSTEAFF,TGTGCCAGCAGACAGGGGTCCACTGAAGCTTTCTTT
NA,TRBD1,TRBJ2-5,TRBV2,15,CASSELTGGQETQYF,TGTGCCAGCAGTGAACTAACAGGGGGCCAAGAGACCCAGTACTTC